This TCR beta chain was captured in a study of beta chain features in type 1 diabetes. Expressed TCRB transcripts got sequenced, as all isolated RNA was reverse transcribed. Assay: immunoSEQ multiplex PCR; the TCRdb copy retains only in-frame clones and omits some. The table shows roughly 53,000 clones, with around 40% occurring only once. The authors sorted CD4+ naive, central memory, regulatory and stem cell-like memory cells via CD45RO/CCR7/CD25/CD127/CD95/CD27. A note on this clone: As yet, its antigen is unknown. This specimen includes other DNA sequences encoding the same CDR3.

Study results and caveats: Relative to healthy donors, patients appeared to have naive, central memory and Treg TCRB repertoires that were more similar. Moderate yet significant TCRB CDR3 shortening was seen in Type 1 diabetes patients in all four CD4+ subsets. In cDNA sequencing, cells with high TCR expression could be over-represented.

The sequence was collected from a man between 25 and 39 years old with type 1 diabetes. Sequencing was performed on Tregs from blood.

CDR3 sequence reads: CASSVPSGRNEQFF. CDR3 coding DNA: TGTGCCAGCAGCGTTCCTAGCGGAAGGAATGAGCAGTTCTTC. V usage is TRBV9 and J usage is TRBJ2-1; TRBD2 matches at 7 bases. This CDR3 comprises 14 residues. Germline loops: CDR1 SGDLS, CDR2 YYNGEE. Trimming took 2 bases from V and 7 from J; bases not matched to a gene: 6.